This T cell receptor beta chain emerged from a study of cytomegalovirus exposure and HLA in healthy donors. The PCR had 60 Vbeta and 13 Jbeta primers. Sequenced by immunoSEQ multiplex PCR; TCRdb stores in-frame clones only, minus some. The sample contains roughly 100,000 clones, approximately 69% of which appear only once. The CDR3 length is 16 residues. Germline V gene lookup returns CDR1 SEHNR and CDR2 FQNEAQ (reference sequence). The chain carries TRBV7-9 and TRBJ2-5, with TRBD2 matching over 13 bases. With the DNA end fitting TRBJ2-7 better, the J assignment may be wrong. Input material: PBMCs. This sequence originates from a man aged 30 to 45 in good health and CMV-seronegative. The DNA for the CDR3 is TGTGCCAGCAGCGCCCGACTAGCGGGAGGCCCCTACGAGCAGTACTTC. Protein: CASSARLAGGPYEQYF.